The rows below give T cell receptor beta chains drawn from one sample of a study of response to subunit inactivated influenza vaccine. TCRdb itself ran the RT-PCR reads through MiXCR, one entry per CDR3 protein. The table has around 190,000 distinct CDR3 sequences, roughly 14% seen once. The sample in question was CD8+ T cells sorted from PBMCs, obtained more than 4 days after vaccination. The receptor source for this set is a man between 45 and 60 years old who received an inactivated influenza vaccine. Both conserved end residues are part of each CDR3. D genes are given only for firm matches. Clone sizes are given selectively: once, few, many, or a class where the clone is expanded.

CDR3aa,CDR3nt,abundance,v_gene,j_gene,d_gene
CSVDRGTGLLYEQYF,TGCAGCGTTGACCGCGGGACAGGGCTGCTGTACGAGCAGTACTTC,many,TRBV29-1,TRBJ2-7,TRBD1
CASSPADYEQYF,TGTGCCAGCTCACCAGCAGATTACGAGCAGTACTTC,many,TRBV18,TRBJ2-7,.
CASSMGSGKQETQYF,TGTGCCAGTAGTATGGGTAGCGGGAAACAAGAGACCCAGTACTTC,.,TRBV19,TRBJ2-5,TRBD2
CASSYANGDTQYF,TGTGCCAGCAGTTACGCCAACGGAGATACGCAGTATTTT,many,TRBV6-5,TRBJ2-3,.
CSATGTAYNEQFF,TGCAGTGCTACTGGGACTGCTTACAATGAGCAGTTCTTC,few,TRBV20-1,TRBJ2-1,.
CASSYGLTVVTGYTF,TGTGCCAGCAGTTACGGGCTTACGGTGGTAACCGGCTACACCTTC,.,TRBV12-3/TRBV12-4,TRBJ1-2,.
CASRERQNTGELFF,TGCGCCAGCAGAGAGCGACAGAACACCGGGGAGCTGTTTTTT,few,TRBV5-1,TRBJ2-2,.
CASSQDGGATNEKLFF,TGCGCCAGCAGCCAAGATGGGGGAGCAACTAATGAAAAACTGTTTTTT,few,TRBV4-1,TRBJ1-4,.
CASNAGTSGAYEQYF,TGTGCCAGCAACGCGGGGACTAGCGGAGCATACGAGCAGTACTTC,.,TRBV4-2,TRBJ2-7,TRBD2
CASSAGLAHTYEQYF,TGTGCCAGCAGCGCTGGACTAGCGCACACCTACGAGCAGTACTTC,.,TRBV3-1,TRBJ2-7,TRBD2
CASSLASGGDYEQYF,TGCGCCAGCAGCTTGGCCTCAGGGGGCGATTACGAGCAGTACTTC,.,TRBV5-1,TRBJ2-7,TRBD1
CASSQTDTSYEQYF,TGCGCCAGCAGCCAGACGGACACCTCCTACGAGCAGTACTTC,.,TRBV4-1,TRBJ2-7,.
CATSDFGSQETQYF,TGTGCCACCAGTGATTTCGGCTCCCAAGAGACCCAGTACTTC,.,TRBV24-1,TRBJ2-5,.
CASSLGRDLRETQYF,TGTGCCAGCAGCTTAGGTCGGGACCTCCGAGAGACCCAGTACTTC,.,TRBV11-1,TRBJ2-5,.
CASSSTGGLGTYEQYF,TGTGCCAGCAGCTCTACCGGGGGCTTGGGGACCTACGAGCAGTACTTC,few,TRBV5-6,TRBJ2-7,.
CASRVTSRSTDTQYF,TGTGCCAGCAGAGTGACTAGCAGAAGCACAGATACGCAGTATTTT,few,TRBV6-2/TRBV6-3,TRBJ2-3,TRBD2
CASSLLIFGQGAGYTF,TGTGCCAGCAGTTTATTAATCTTCGGACAGGGTGCTGGCTACACCTTC,few,TRBV28,TRBJ1-2,TRBD1
CASSSEKTRFSTDTQYF,TGTGCCAGCAGTTCCGAAAAAACACGATTTAGCACAGATACGCAGTATTTT,many,TRBV12-3/TRBV12-4,TRBJ2-3,.
CASSLAPAGTYNEQFF,TGCGCCAGCAGCTTGGCCCCAGCGGGGACCTACAATGAGCAGTTCTTC,few,TRBV5-1,TRBJ2-1,TRBD2
CASSLFPRTGSDTGELFF,TGTGCCAGCAGTTTATTTCCTCGGACAGGGTCCGACACCGGGGAGCTGTTTTTT,few,TRBV12-3/TRBV12-4,TRBJ2-2,TRBD1
CASSYRWDTEAFF,TGTGCCAGCAGTTACCGGTGGGACACTGAAGCTTTCTTT,.,TRBV6-5,TRBJ1-1,.
CASSLARGQGGLGGEQYF,TGCGCCAGCAGCTTGGCCAGGGGACAGGGTGGATTGGGAGGCGAGCAGTACTTC,few,TRBV5-1,TRBJ2-7,TRBD1
CASGPETQYF,TGTGCCAGCGGCCCAGAGACCCAGTACTTC,few,TRBV7-6,TRBJ2-5,.
CASSYGTTGREKLFF,TGTGCCAGCAGTTACGGAACGACAGGGCGTGAAAAACTGTTTTTT,few,TRBV6-5,TRBJ1-4,TRBD1
CASSQSPRPTDHYGYTF,TGTGCCAGCAGCCAATCCCCCAGACCGACGGACCACTATGGCTACACCTTC,few,TRBV12-3/TRBV12-4,TRBJ1-2,.
CASSDSPGGVRGTQYF,TGTGCCAGCAGTGATTCGCCAGGGGGAGTACGCGGGACCCAGTACTTC,.,TRBV6-1,TRBJ2-5,TRBD1
CASSLAQGQVGTQYF,TGTGCTAGCAGCTTAGCCCAGGGACAGGTCGGGACCCAGTACTTC,.,TRBV7-7,TRBJ2-5,TRBD1